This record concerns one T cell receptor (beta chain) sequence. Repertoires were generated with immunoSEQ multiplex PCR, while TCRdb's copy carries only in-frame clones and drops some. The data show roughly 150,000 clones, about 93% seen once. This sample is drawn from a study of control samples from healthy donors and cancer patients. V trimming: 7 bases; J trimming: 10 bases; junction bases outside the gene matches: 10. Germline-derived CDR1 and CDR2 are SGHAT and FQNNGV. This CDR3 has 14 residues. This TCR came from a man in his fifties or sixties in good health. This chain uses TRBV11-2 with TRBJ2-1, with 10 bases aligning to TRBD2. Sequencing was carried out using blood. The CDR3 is CASTPLAGAKEQFF. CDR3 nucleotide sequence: TGTGCCAGCACCCCCCTAGCGGGAGCAAAAGAGCAGTTCTTC.